This T cell receptor beta chain appears in the sequencing data of a study of tumor and adjacent non-tumor tissue in lung cancer. Across the study: Stage I to III disease affected about ten men and roughly 5 women aged roughly 30 to 80. Study-level points and caveats: Patients with more diverse tumor TCRs had worse survival. Normal lung showed higher cumulative top 100 clone frequency than tumor. Significantly higher TCR diversity was found in tumor than normal lung.

Note on this clonotype: The antigen remains undetermined. The junction does not match germline at one end; this may be a read error.

Three rounds of nested PCR, following a modified ARM-PCR protocol, produced the TCRbeta library. MiXCR was run by TCRdb on the multiplex PCR reads, yielding one entry per CDR3 protein. The data contain over 110,000 distinct CDR3 sequences, approximately 70% of them seen just once; the ten biggest clones take up 18%. Per germline, CDR1 MNHEY and CDR2 SVGAGI. This CDR3 contains 12 residues. This sample's RNA came from whole unsorted tissue. Sample: lung tumor tissue. This TCR came from a man between 60 and 75 years old with small cell lung cancer. The gene calls are TRBV6-5 and TRBJ2-1; possible D gene TRBD2, 6 bases. CDR3 amino acids: CTSSVPGGDEFF. The CDR3 DNA follows: TGTACCAGCAGCGTCCCCGGGGGTGATGAGTTCTTC.